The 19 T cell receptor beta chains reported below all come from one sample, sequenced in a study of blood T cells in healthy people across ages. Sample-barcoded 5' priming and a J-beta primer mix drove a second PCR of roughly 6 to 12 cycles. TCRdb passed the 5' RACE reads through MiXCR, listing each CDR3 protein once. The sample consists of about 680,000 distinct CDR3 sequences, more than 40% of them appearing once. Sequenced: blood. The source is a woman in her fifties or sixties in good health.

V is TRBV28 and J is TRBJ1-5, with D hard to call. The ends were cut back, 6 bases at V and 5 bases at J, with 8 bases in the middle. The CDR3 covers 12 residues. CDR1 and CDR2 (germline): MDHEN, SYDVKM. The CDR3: CASRLNHQPQHF. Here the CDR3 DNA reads TGTGCCAGCAGACTTAACCATCAGCCCCAGCATTTT.

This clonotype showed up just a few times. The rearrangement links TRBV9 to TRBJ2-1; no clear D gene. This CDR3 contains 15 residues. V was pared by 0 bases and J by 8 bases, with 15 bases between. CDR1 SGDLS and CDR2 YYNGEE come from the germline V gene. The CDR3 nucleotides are TGTGCCAGCAGCGTAGGGGGTTTCAAGGCGGATGAGCAGTTCTTC. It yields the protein CASSVGGFKADEQFF.

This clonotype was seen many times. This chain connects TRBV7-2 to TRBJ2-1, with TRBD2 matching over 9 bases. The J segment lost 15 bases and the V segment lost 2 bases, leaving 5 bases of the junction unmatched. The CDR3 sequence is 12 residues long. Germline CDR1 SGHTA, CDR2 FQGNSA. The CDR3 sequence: CASSLSWGLAFF. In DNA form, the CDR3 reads TGTGCCAGCAGCTTATCATGGGGACTAGCGTTCTTC.

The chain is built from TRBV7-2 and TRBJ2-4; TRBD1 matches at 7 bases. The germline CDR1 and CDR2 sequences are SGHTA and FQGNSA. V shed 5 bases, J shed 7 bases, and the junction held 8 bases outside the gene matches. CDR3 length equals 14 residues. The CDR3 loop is CASSPGQVGNIQYF. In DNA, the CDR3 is TGTGCCAGCAGCCCAGGACAGGTCGGGAACATTCAGTACTTC.

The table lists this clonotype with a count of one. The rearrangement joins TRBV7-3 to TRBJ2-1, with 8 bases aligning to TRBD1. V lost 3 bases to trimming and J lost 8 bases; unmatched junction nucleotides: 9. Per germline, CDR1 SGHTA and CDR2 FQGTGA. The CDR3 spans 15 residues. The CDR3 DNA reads TGTGCCAGCAGCTTGACAGGGGAAGCATCCCATGAGCAGTTCTTC. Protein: CASSLTGEASHEQFF.

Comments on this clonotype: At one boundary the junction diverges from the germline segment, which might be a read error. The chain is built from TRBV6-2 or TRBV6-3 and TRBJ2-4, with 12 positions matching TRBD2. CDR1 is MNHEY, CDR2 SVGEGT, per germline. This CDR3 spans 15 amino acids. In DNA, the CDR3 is TGTGCCAGCAGCCTAGCGGGAGGGACCAAAAACATTCGGTACTTC. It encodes CASSLAGGTKNIRYF.

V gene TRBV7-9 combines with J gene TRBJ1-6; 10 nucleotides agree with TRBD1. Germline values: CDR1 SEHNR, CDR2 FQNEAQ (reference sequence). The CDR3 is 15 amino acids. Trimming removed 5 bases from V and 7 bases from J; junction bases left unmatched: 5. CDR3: CASSRQGARNSPLHF. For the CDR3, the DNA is TGTGCCAGCAGCCGACAGGGGGCTAGGAATTCACCCCTCCACTTT. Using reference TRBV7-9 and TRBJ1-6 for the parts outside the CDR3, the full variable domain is DTGVSQNPRHKITKRGQNVTFRCDPISEHNRLYWYRQTLGQGPEFLTYFQNEAQLEKSRLLSDRFSAERPKGSFSTLEIQRTEQGDSAMYLCASSRQGARNSPLHFGNGTRLTVT.

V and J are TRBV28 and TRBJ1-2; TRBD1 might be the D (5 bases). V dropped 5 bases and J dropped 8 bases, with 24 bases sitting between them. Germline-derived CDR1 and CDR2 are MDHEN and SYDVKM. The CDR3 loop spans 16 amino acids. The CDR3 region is CASSPTGVRRAEGYTF. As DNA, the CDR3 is TGTGCCAGCAGTCCGACCGGGGTTCGCAGGGCGGAAGGCTACACCTTC.

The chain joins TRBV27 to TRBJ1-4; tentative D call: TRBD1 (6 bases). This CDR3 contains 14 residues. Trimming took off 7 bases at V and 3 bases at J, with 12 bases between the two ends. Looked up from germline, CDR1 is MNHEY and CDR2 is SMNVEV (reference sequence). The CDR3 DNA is TGTGCCAGCACTGACAGGTCACCTAATGAAAAACTGTTTTTT. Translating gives CASTDRSPNEKLFF.

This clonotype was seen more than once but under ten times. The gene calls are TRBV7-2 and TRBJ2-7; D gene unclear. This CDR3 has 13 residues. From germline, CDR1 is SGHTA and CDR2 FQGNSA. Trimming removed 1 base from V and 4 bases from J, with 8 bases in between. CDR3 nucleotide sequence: TGTGCCAGCAGCTTAGTCACGGGTTACGAGCAGTACTTC. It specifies CASSLVTGYEQYF.

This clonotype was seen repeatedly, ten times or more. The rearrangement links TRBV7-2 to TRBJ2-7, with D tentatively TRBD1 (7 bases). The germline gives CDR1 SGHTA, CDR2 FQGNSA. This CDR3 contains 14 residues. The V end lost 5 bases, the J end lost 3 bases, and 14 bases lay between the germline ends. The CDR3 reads CASSLRQGGYEQYF. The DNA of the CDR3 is TGTGCCAGCAGCCTTAGACAGGGAGGCTACGAGCAGTACTTC.

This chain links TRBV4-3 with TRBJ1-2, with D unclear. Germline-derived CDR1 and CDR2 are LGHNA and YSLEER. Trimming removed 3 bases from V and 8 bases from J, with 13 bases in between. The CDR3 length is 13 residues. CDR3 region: CASSQNPLEGYTF. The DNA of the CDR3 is TGCGCCAGCAGCCAGAATCCGCTCGAAGGCTACACCTTC.

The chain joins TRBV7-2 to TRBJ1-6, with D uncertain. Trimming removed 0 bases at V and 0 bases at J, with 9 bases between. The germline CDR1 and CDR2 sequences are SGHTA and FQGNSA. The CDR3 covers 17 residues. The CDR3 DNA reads TGTGCCAGCAGCTTAGCGGCCCTTAGCTCCTATAATTCACCCCTCCACTTT. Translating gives CASSLAALSSYNSPLHF.

Here the CDR3 reads CASNLAGATYSNQPQHF. The CDR3 DNA follows: TGTGCCAGCAATCTAGCCGGAGCCACTTACAGCAATCAGCCCCAGCATTTT. The chain has TRBV6-2 or TRBV6-3 and TRBJ1-5; D remains ambiguous. V lost 7 bases to trimming and J lost 1 base, with 20 bases between them. The CDR3 runs 17 residues. Germline V gene sequence: CDR1 MNHEY, CDR2 SVGEGT.

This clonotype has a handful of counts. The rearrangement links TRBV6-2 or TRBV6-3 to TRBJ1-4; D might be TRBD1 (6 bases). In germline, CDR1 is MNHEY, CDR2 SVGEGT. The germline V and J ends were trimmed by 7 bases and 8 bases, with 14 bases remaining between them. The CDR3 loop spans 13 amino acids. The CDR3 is CASIRGAGEKLFF. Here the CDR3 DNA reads TGTGCCAGCATCCGGGGGGCTGGCGAAAAACTGTTTTTT.

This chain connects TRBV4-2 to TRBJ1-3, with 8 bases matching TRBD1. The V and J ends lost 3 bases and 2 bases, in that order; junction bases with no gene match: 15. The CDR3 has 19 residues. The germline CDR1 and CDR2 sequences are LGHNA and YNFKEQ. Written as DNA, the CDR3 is TGTGCCAGCAGCCAGGCCAGCGGGGGGGACAGGTGGGCTGGAAACACCATATATTTT. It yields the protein CASSQASGGDRWAGNTIYF.

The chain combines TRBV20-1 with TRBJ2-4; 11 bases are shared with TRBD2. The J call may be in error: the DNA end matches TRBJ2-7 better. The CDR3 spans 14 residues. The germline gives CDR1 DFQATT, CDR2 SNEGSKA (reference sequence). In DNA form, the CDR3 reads TGCAGTGCTACCTTAGCGGGAGGGCTTGACGAGCAGTACTTC. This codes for CSATLAGGLDEQYF.

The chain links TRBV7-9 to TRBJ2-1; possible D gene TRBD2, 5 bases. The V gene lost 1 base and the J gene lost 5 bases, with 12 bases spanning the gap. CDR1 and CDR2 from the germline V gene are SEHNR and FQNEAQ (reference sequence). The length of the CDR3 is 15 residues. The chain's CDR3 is CASSLDGRENNEQFF. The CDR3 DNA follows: TGTGCCAGCAGCTTAGATGGACGGGAAAACAATGAGCAGTTCTTC.

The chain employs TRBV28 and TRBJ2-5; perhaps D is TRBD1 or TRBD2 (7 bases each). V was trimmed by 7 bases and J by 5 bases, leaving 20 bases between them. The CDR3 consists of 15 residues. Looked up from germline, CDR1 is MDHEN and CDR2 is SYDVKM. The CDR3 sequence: CASTRGGTEEETQYF. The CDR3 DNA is TGTGCCAGCACCAGGGGGGGGACGGAAGAGGAGACCCAGTACTTC.